This T cell receptor beta chain comes out of a study of CD8+ T cells in alopecia areata. Study results and caveats: Normal skin contains resident alphabeta T cells, and these are also sequenced in scalp samples.

Those with alopecia areata gave lesional scalp punch biopsies and peripheral blood. Looked up from germline, CDR1 is MNHGY and CDR2 is SAAAGT. Losses at the gene ends were 5 bases for V and 6 bases for J; bases not matched to a gene: 10. The CDR3 runs to 14 residues. A note on this clone: Its specificity is not known.

Extraction and reverse transcription of RNA yielded cDNA as the sequencing template. The table came from immunoSEQ multiplex PCR; TCRdb's copy has only in-frame clones and leaves some out. The repertoire holds 150,000 or so clones, with around 87% as singletons. The receptor's source is a human donor with alopecia areata. Sequenced here: CD8+ T cells sorted from blood, sampled at week 0. V is TRBV6-8 and J is TRBJ2-7, with 7 bases aligning to TRBD2. CDR3 loop: CASSRWEGCCEQYF. DNA of the CDR3: TGTGCCAGCAGTCGTTGGGAGGGGTGTTGCGAGCAGTACTTC.